Each of the 14 T cell receptor beta chains below was sequenced from the same sample in a study of T cell repertoires in cytomegalovirus infection. MiXCR, run by TCRdb on the reads, gives a single entry per CDR3 protein. The table lists 250,000 or so distinct CDR3 sequences, about 18% of them singletons. Sequencing was performed on CD8+ T cells from PBMCs. The receptors were sampled from a human donor in good health (CMV status not recorded). Some clones in this sample may be carry-over from other donors' samples.

The rearrangement uses TRBV14 and TRBJ1-1, with 8 bases lining up with TRBD1. The CDR3 contains 17 residues. The germline gives CDR1 SGHDN, CDR2 FVKESK. J was trimmed by 1 base and V by 3 bases; bases with no gene match: 10. The CDR3 here is CASSHIGDRPQNTEAFF. In DNA form, the CDR3 reads TGTGCCAGCAGCCATATCGGGGACAGGCCCCAGAACACTGAAGCTTTCTTT. Looking up the rest from reference TRBV14 and TRBJ1-1 gives the full variable domain: EAGVTQFPSHSVIEKGQTVTLRCDPISGHDNLYWYRRVMGKEIKFLLHFVKESKQDESGMPNNRFLAERTGGTYSTLKVQPAELEDSGVYFCASSHIGDRPQNTEAFFGQGTRLTVV.

About this clonotype itself: With a much larger clone just one base away, this may be a read error. The V call is TRBV6-8, the J call TRBJ1-6; TRBD1 aligns across 8 bases. The CDR3 is 15 amino acids. Germline V lookup: CDR1 MNHGY, CDR2 SAAAGT. With 6 bases clipped from V and 5 bases from J, the junction kept 6 bases outside the gene matches. The CDR3 loop is CASRHGTGDNSPLHF. The DNA for the CDR3 is TGTGCCAGCAGACACGGGACAGGTGATAATTCACCCCTCCACTTT.

There are many counts of this clonotype. V and J are TRBV20-1 and TRBJ1-1; 7 bases are shared with TRBD1. CDR1 and CDR2 from the germline V gene are DFQATT and SNEGSKA (reference sequence). The junction had 9 bases not matched to a gene; V was cut back by 6 bases and J by 11 bases. The CDR3 spans 11 residues. The CDR3 DNA reads as TGCAGTGCCCCGACAGGGAGGGGGGCTTTCTTT. This codes for CSAPTGRGAFF.

This clonotype occurred many times. The chain combines TRBV10-3 with TRBJ2-7, with D tentatively TRBD2 (5 bases). The ends were cut back, 6 bases at V and 0 bases at J, with 9 bases in the middle. The CDR3 runs to 13 residues. The germline gives CDR1 ENHRY, CDR2 SYGVKD. This CDR3 is CAISGDSSYEQYF. DNA of the CDR3: TGTGCCATCAGCGGGGATAGCTCCTACGAGCAGTACTTC.

This clonotype was picked up a small number of times. The chain employs TRBV14 and TRBJ1-3, with a weak D call TRBD1 (6 bases). The CDR3 loop spans 15 amino acids. The ends were cut back, 3 bases at V and 0 bases at J, with 9 bases in the middle. Germline CDR1 is SGHDN and CDR2 is FVKESK. The CDR3 DNA is TGTGCCAGCAGCCACAGGGGAGGCTCTGGAAACACCATATATTTT. Its protein product is CASSHRGGSGNTIYF.

This clonotype showed up just a few times. This chain links TRBV29-1 with TRBJ2-7; 7 bases line up with TRBD1. CDR1 is SQVTM and CDR2 is ANQGSEA in the germline V gene. The CDR3 is 15 amino acids. Germline trimming cut 2 bases from V and 1 base from J; bases unmatched to any gene: 8. In DNA form, the CDR3 reads TGCAGCGTTGAAAGTTGGGGGACAGTGTCCTACGAGCAGTACTTC. Its protein is CSVESWGTVSYEQYF.

The chain uses TRBV28 and TRBJ2-3, with a weak D call TRBD2 (7 bases). V was clipped by 7 bases and J by 6 bases, with 14 bases between them. Germline V lookup: CDR1 MDHEN, CDR2 SYDVKM. This CDR3 contains 13 residues. The CDR3 here is CASTAGAGDTQYF. The CDR3 nucleotides read TGTGCCAGCACGGCGGGGGCCGGTGATACGCAGTATTTT. Full variable domain (rest looked up from reference TRBV28 and TRBJ2-3): DVKVTQSSRYLVKRTGEKVFLECVQDMDHENMFWYRQDPGLGLRLIYFSYDVKMKEKGDIPEGYSVSREKKERFSLILESASTNQTSMYLCASTAGAGDTQYFGPGTRLTVL.

This clonotype was detected ten times or more. This sequence joins TRBV6-5 and TRBJ2-3; D perhaps matches TRBD1 (6 bases). The germline V and J ends were trimmed by 4 bases and 6 bases, with 17 bases remaining between them. The germline V gene has CDR1 MNHEY and CDR2 SVGAGI. CDR3 size: 15 residues. The CDR3 region is CASSLEGDNGDTQYF. As DNA, the CDR3 is TGTGCCAGCAGTTTGGAAGGGGACAACGGGGATACGCAGTATTTT.

This clonotype was observed many times. The chain combines TRBV7-2 with TRBJ2-7; the D is unclear. This CDR3 spans 17 amino acids. Germline loops: CDR1 SGHTA, CDR2 FQGNSA. With 1 base removed from V and 1 base from J, the gap between germline ends came to 17 bases. CDR3 residues: CASSLGPHQSGSYEQYF. The DNA of the CDR3 is TGTGCCAGCAGCTTAGGCCCCCATCAGTCCGGGTCCTACGAGCAGTACTTC.

This clonotype was seen only a few times. The genes are TRBV20-1 and TRBJ2-4, with D possibly being TRBD1 (5 bases). V dropped 0 bases and J dropped 2 bases, with 11 bases sitting between them. The CDR3 loop spans 15 amino acids. The V gene's germline CDR1 is DFQATT and CDR2 SNEGSKA (reference sequence). In DNA form, the CDR3 reads TGCAGTGCTAGAGATGCGACAGACCCCAAAAACATTCAGTACTTC. It is translated as CSARDATDPKNIQYF.

This clonotype was counted between two and nine times. V and J are TRBV11-2 and TRBJ2-5, with 8 bases matching TRBD2. Germline-derived CDR1 and CDR2 are SGHAT and FQNNGV. Germline trimming cut 5 bases from V and 5 bases from J; bases unmatched to any gene: 10. CDR3 size: 15 residues. The DNA for the CDR3 is TGTGCCAGCAGCGAAACGGGGGGGACCCGGGAGACCCAGTACTTC. It specifies CASSETGGTRETQYF.

This chain connects TRBV10-3 to TRBJ1-2; perhaps TRBD1 as D (5 bases). The CDR3 is 14 amino acids. The V gene lost 8 bases and the J gene lost 2 bases, with 15 bases spanning the gap. CDR1 and CDR2 (germline): ENHRY, SYGVKD. CDR3 sequence: CAIGGEERNYGYTF. The CDR3, as DNA: TGTGCCATCGGGGGGGAGGAACGAAACTATGGCTACACCTTC.

This clonotype was counted between two and nine times. The rearrangement joins TRBV7-9 to TRBJ2-7; 7 nucleotides match TRBD1. J lost 4 bases, V lost 3 bases, and 6 bases had no gene match. The CDR3 has 14 residues. Looked up from germline, CDR1 is SEHNR and CDR2 is FQNEAQ (reference sequence). The CDR3 DNA sequence: TGTGCCAGCAGCTTCGACAGGGTCGGGTACGAGCAGTACTTC. It codes for CASSFDRVGYEQYF. The full variable domain, in which reference TRBV7-9 and TRBJ2-7 provide the parts outside the CDR3, is DTGVSQNPRHKITKRGQNVTFRCDPISEHNRLYWYRQTLGQGPEFLTYFQNEAQLEKSRLLSDRFSAERPKGSFSTLEIQRTEQGDSAMYLCASSFDRVGYEQYFGPGTRLTVT.

This clonotype came up many times. CDR3 sequence reads: CASSDLPRGDQPQHF. The CDR3, as DNA: TGTGCCAGCAGTGATCTACCCCGGGGGGATCAGCCCCAGCATTTT. V gene TRBV6-1 combines with J gene TRBJ1-5, with TRBD1 as a possible D gene (5 bases). Germline CDR1 and CDR2: MNHNS and SASEGT. The CDR3 loop spans 15 amino acids. V was pared by 3 bases and J by 5 bases, with 14 bases between.